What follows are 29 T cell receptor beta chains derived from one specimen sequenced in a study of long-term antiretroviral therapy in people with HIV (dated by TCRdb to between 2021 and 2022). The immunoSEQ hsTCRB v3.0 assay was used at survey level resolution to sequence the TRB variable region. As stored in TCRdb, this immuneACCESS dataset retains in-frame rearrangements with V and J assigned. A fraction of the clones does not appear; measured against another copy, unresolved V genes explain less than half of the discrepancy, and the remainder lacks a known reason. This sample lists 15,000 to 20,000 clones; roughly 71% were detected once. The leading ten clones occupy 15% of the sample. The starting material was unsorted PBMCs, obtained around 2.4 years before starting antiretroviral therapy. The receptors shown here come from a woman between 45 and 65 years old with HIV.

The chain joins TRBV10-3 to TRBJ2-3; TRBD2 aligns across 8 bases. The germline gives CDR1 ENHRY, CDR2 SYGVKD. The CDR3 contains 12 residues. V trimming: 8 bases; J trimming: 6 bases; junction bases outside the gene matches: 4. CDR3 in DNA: TGTGCCATCTCCGGCGGGGGGGATACGCAGTATTTT. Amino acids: CAISGGGDTQYF.

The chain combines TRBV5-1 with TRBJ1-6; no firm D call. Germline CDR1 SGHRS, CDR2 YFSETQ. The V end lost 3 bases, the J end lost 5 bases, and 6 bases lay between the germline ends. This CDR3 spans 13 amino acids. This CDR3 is CASSSDNNSPLHF. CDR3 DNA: TGCGCCAGCAGCTCGGATAATAATTCACCCCTCCACTTT.

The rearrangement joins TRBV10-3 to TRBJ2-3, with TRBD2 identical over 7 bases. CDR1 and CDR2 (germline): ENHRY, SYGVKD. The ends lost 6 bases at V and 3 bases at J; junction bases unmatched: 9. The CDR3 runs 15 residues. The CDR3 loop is CAIREGLVPTDTQYF. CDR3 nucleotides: TGTGCCATCAGGGAAGGACTAGTTCCGACAGATACGCAGTATTTT.

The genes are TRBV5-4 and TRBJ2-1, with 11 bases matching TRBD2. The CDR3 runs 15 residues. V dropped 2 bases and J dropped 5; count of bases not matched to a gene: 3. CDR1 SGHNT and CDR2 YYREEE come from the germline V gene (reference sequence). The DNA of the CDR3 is TGTGCCAGCAGCTTTTCTAGCGGGGGGCACAATGAGCAGTTCTTC. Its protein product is CASSFSSGGHNEQFF.

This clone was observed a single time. The CDR3: CASSQQGYSGANVLTF. The CDR3 DNA reads TGTGCCAGCTCCCAACAGGGCTACTCTGGGGCCAACGTCCTGACTTTC. The rearrangement joins TRBV18 to TRBJ2-6, with D possibly being TRBD1 (6 bases). With 6 bases removed from V and 0 bases from J, the gap between germline ends came to 12 bases. The CDR3 has 16 amino acids. Germline CDR1 is KGHSH and CDR2 is LQKENI.

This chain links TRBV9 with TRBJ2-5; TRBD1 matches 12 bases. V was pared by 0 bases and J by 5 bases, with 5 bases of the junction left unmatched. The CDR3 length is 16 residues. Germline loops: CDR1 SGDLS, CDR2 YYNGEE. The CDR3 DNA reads TGTGCCAGCAGCGTAGTCGGGACAGGGGGCAGGGAGACCCAGTACTTC. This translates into CASSVVGTGGRETQYF. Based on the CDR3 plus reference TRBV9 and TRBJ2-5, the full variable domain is DSGVTQTPKHLITATGQRVTLRCSPRSGDLSVYWYQQSLDQGLQFLIQYYNGEERAKGNILERFSAQQFPDLHSELNLSSLELGDSALYFCASSVVGTGGRETQYFGPGTRLLVL.

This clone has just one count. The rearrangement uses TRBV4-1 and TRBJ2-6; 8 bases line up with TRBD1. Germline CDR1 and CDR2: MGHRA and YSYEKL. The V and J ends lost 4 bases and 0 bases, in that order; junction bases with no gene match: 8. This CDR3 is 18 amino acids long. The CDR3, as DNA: TGCGCCAGCAGCCCTTCGCGGACAGGGAACTCTGGGGCCAACGTCCTGACTTTC. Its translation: CASSPSRTGNSGANVLTF.

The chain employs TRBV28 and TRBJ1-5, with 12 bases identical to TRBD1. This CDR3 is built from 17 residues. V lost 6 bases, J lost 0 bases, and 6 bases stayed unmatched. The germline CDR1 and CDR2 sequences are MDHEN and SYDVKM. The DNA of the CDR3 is TGTGCCAGCAGGGGGGACAGGGGGCTATATAGCAATCAGCCCCAGCATTTT. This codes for CASRGDRGLYSNQPQHF.

Written as DNA, the CDR3 is TGCGCCAGAGACCCACGGGCCACGGGCGAGCAGTACGTC. It is translated as CARDPRATGEQYV. The chain uses TRBV4-1 and TRBJ2-7; D uncertain. Germline lookup yields CDR1 MGHRA and CDR2 YSYEKL. This CDR3 comprises 13 residues. V was shortened by 9 bases and J by 6 bases, with 18 bases between the two germline ends.

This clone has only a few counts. This CDR3 is CASSSNKGFYGYTF. CDR3 coding DNA: TGTGCCAGCAGCTCCAATAAGGGTTTCTATGGCTACACCTTC. The chain links TRBV6-5 to TRBJ1-2; D is undetermined. The CDR3 has 14 residues. V was shortened by 6 bases and J by 4 bases, with 15 bases between the two germline ends. CDR1 and CDR2 from the germline V gene are MNHEY and SVGAGI.

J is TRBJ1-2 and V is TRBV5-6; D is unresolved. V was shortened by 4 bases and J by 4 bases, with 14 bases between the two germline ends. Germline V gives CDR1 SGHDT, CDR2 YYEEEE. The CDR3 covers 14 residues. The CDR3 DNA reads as TGTGCCAGCAGCGGAGGTGCGCCAGCCTATGGCTACACCTTC. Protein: CASSGGAPAYGYTF.

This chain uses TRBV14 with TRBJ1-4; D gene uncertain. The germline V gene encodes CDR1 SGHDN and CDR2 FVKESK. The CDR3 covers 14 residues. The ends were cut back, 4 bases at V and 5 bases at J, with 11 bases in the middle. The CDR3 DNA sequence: TGTGCCAGCAGCCTCAGTAGGATAAATGAAAAACTGTTTTTT. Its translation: CASSLSRINEKLFF. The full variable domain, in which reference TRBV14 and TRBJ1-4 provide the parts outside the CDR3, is EAGVTQFPSHSVIEKGQTVTLRCDPISGHDNLYWYRRVMGKEIKFLLHFVKESKQDESGMPNNRFLAERTGGTYSTLKVQPAELEDSGVYFCASSLSRINEKLFFGSGTQLSVL.

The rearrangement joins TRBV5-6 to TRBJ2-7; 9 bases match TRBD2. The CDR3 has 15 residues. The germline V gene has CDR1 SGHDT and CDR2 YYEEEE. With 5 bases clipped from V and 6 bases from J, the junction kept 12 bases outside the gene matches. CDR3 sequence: CASSIISGGFLEQYV. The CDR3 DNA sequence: TGTGCCAGCAGTATTATTAGCGGGGGTTTCCTCGAGCAGTACGTC.

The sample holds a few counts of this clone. The CDR3 DNA follows: TGTGCCAGTTTCGCGTACAGGGGGGTACCCTCGGCCCTCCACTTT. Translating it yields CASFAYRGVPSALHF. This chain connects TRBV27 to TRBJ1-6; 8 bases agree with TRBD1. After removal of 9 bases from V and 14 bases from J, the junction contained 18 bases not matched to a gene. Germline V CDR1 and CDR2: MNHEY, SMNVEV (reference sequence). CDR3 size: 15 residues.

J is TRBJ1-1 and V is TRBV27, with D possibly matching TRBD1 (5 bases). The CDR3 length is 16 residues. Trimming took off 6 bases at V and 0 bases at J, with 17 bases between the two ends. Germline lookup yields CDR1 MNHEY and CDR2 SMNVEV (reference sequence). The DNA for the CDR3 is TGTGCCAGCAGAGTCATCATAGGACACTTGAACACTGAAGCTTTCTTT. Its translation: CASRVIIGHLNTEAFF.

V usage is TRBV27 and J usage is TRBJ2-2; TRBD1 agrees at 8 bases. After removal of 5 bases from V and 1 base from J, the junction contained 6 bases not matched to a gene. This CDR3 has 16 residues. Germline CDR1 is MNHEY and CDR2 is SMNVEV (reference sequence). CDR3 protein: CASSRQGRGNTGELFF. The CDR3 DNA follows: TGTGCCAGCAGTCGACAGGGGCGGGGGAACACCGGGGAGCTGTTTTTT.

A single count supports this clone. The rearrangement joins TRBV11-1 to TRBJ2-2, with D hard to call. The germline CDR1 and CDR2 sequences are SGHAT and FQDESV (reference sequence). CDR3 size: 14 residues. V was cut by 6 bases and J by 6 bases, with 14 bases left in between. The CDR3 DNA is TGTGCCAGCAGGGTCCTAGATTCGGCCGGGGAGCTGTTTTTT. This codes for CASRVLDSAGELFF.

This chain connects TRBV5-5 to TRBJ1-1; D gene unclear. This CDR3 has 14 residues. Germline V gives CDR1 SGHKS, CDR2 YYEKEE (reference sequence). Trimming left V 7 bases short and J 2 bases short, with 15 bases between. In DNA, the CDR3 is TGTGCCAGCGGGGTTCGGCTTGGAAACACTGAAGCTTTCTTT. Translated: CASGVRLGNTEAFF. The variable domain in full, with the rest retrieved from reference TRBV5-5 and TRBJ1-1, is DAGVTQSPTHLIKTRGQQVTLRCSPISGHKSVSWYQQVLGQGPQFIFQYYEKEERGRGNFPDRFSARQFPNYSSELNVNALLLGDSALYLCASGVRLGNTEAFFGQGTRLTVV.

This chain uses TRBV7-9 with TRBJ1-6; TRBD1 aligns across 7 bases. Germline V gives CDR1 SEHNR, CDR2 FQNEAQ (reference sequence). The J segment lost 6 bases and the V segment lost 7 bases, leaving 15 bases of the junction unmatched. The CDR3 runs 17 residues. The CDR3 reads CASTLDRSSIVNSPLHF. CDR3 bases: TGTGCCAGCACCCTGGACAGGTCGTCGATTGTTAATTCACCCCTCCACTTT.

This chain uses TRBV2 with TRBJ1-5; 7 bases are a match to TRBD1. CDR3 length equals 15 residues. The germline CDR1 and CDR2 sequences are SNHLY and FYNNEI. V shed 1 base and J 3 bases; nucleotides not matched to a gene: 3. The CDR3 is CASSEDRGPNQPQHF. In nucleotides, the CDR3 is TGTGCCAGCAGTGAAGACAGGGGTCCCAATCAGCCCCAGCATTTT.

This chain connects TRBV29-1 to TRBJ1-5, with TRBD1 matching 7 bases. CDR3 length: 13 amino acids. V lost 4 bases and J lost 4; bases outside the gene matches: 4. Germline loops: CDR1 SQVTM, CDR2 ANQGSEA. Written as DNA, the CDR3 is TGCAGCGTTGGACAGGGTGTGAATCAGCCCCAGCATTTT. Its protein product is CSVGQGVNQPQHF.

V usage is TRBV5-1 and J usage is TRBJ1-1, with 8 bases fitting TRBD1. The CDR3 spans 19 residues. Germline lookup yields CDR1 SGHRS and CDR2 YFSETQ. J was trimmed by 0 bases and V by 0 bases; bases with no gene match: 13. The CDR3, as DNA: TGCGCCAGCAGCTTGGCCCCAATGGTGGCAGGGGGCGTGAACACTGAAGCTTTCTTT. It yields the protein CASSLAPMVAGGVNTEAFF.

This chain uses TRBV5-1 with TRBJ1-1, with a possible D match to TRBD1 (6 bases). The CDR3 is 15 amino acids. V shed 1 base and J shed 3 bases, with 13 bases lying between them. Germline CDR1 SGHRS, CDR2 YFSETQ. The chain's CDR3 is CASSLSGVGHTEAFF. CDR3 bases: TGCGCCAGCAGCTTGTCAGGGGTCGGGCACACTGAAGCTTTCTTT. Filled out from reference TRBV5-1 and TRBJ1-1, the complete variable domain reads KAGVTQTPRYLIKTRGQQVTLSCSPISGHRSVSWYQQTPGQGLQFLFEYFSETQRNKGNFPGRFSGRQFSNSRSEMNVSTLELGDSALYLCASSLSGVGHTEAFFGQGTRLTVV.

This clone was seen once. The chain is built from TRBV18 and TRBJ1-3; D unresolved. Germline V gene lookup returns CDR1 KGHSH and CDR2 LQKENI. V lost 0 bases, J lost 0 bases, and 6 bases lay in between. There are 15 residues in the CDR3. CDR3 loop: CASSPPNRSGNTIYF. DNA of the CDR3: TGTGCCAGCTCACCACCAAACCGCTCTGGAAACACCATATATTTT.

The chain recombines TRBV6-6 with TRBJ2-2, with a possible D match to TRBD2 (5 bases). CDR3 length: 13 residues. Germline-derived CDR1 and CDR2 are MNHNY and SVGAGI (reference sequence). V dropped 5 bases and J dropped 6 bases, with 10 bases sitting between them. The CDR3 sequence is CASSDRGSGELFF. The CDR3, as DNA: TGTGCCAGCAGTGATCGAGGGTCCGGGGAGCTGTTTTTT.

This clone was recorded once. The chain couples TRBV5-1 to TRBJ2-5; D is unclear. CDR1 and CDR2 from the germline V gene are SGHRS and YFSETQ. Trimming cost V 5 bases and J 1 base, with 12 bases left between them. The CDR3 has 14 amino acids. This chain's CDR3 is CASSTSGVQETQYF. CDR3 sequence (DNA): TGCGCCAGCAGTACCTCAGGAGTCCAAGAGACCCAGTACTTC.

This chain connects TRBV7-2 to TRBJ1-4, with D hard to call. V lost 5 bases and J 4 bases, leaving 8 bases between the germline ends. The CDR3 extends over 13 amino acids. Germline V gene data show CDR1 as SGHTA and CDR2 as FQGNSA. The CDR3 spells CASSRSLNEKLFF. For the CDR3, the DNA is TGTGCCAGCAGCCGTAGTCTTAATGAAAAACTGTTTTTT.

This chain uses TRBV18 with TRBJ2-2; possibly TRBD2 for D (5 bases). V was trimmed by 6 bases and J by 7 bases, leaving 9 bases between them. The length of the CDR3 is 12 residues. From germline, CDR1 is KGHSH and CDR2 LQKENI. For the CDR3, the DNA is TGTGCCAGCTCCCTCGGAGGCGGGGAGCTGTTTTTT. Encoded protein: CASSLGGGELFF.

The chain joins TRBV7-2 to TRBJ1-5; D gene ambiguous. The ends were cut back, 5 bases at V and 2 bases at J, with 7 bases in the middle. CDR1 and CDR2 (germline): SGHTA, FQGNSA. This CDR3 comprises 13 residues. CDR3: CASSLQRNQPQHF. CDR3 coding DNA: TGTGCCAGCAGCCTTCAGCGCAATCAGCCCCAGCATTTT.